The present TCR beta chain was sequenced within a study of patients and donors after allogeneic stem cell transplantation. TCRdb used MiXCR to reprocess the RT-PCR reads, holding one entry per CDR3 protein. The sample has 84,000 or so distinct CDR3 sequences; 45% to 50% are singletons. This CDR3 has 15 residues. The germline gives CDR1 SGHRS, CDR2 YFSETQ. After removal of 0 bases from V and 8 bases from J, the junction contained 4 bases not matched to a gene. The TCR sequence derives from a human donor who was either an allogeneic HSCT recipient or a stem cell or donor lymphocyte infusion donor (not recorded which). It is not recorded whose cells these are; they may come from a transplant donor. V and J are TRBV5-1 and TRBJ1-4; 10 nucleotides align to TRBD1. Sequencing was carried out using blood, either unsorted or a sorted T cell fraction (not recorded which). The CDR3 loop is CASSLALTGGEKLFF. DNA for the CDR3: TGCGCCAGCAGCTTGGCTTTGACAGGGGGCGAAAAACTGTTTTTT.